What follows are 3 T cell receptor beta chains derived from one specimen sequenced in a study of human T cells and chemical hapten exposure (dated by TCRdb to about 2021). The library was prepared using RACE. TCRdb lists the instrument as NextSeq 500. Clones were called with MiXCR by TCRdb after fastp trimmed the public reads at Q25, and only in-frame beta chains were retained. A single entry per CDR3 protein holds the most common genes and DNA from its merged rows. This sample lists fewer than 100,000 distinct CDR3 sequences; about 8.6% were detected once. Approximately 1.5% of the sample is taken by the ten largest. The sample's time point label, in plain terms: healthy volunteer bleed at 6 weeks. Unfractionated whole blood was collected in Tempus Blood RNA tubes, and total RNA was extracted from that blood. Sequencing was done on a sample of whole blood. All receptors come from a female donor in good health. Some clones in this sample may be carry-over from other donors' samples.

The rearrangement joins TRBV28 to TRBJ2-1; no clear D gene. The ends were cut back, 6 bases at V and 7 bases at J, with 13 bases in the middle. CDR1 is MDHEN, CDR2 SYDVKM, per germline. This CDR3 has 13 residues. CDR3 loop: CASRGRATNEQFF. DNA for the CDR3: TGTGCCAGCAGGGGCCGGGCCACAAATGAGCAGTTCTTC.

This clonotype came up a few times. The V call is TRBV5-1, the J call TRBJ2-5; no definite D call. V lost 2 bases, J lost 4 bases, and 9 bases lay in between. The CDR3 is 13 residues long. Germline V gives CDR1 SGHRS, CDR2 YFSETQ. In nucleotides, the CDR3 is TGCGCCAGCAGCTTCTACTACTCAGAGACCCAGTACTTC. It codes for CASSFYYSETQYF. Full variable domain (missing parts from reference TRBV5-1 and TRBJ2-5): KAGVTQTPRYLIKTRGQQVTLSCSPISGHRSVSWYQQTPGQGLQFLFEYFSETQRNKGNFPGRFSGRQFSNSRSEMNVSTLELGDSALYLCASSFYYSETQYFGPGTRLLVL.

This clonotype has ten or more counts. The chain links TRBV2 to TRBJ1-5; a possible D gene is TRBD1 (5 bases). The CDR3 length is 16 residues. V was clipped by 4 bases and J by 0 bases, with 13 bases between them. Germline V gene lookup returns CDR1 SNHLY and CDR2 FYNNEI. The chain's CDR3 is CASSARARGSNQPQHF. The CDR3 nucleotides read TGTGCCAGCAGTGCCAGGGCTAGAGGTAGCAATCAGCCCCAGCATTTT. Supplemented by reference TRBV2 and TRBJ1-5, the full variable domain reads EPEVTQTPSHQVTQMGQEVILRCVPISNHLYFYWYRQILGQKVEFLVSFYNNEISEKSEIFDDQFSVERPDGSNFTLKIRSTKLEDSAMYFCASSARARGSNQPQHFGDGTRLSIL.